This TCR beta chain was captured in a study of blood T cells in healthy people across ages. Study-level points and caveats: Nothing was known about donor CMV status, and this possibly confounded expanded clonotype changes.

Per germline, CDR1 SGHKS and CDR2 YYEKEE (reference sequence). This CDR3 comprises 14 residues. The V end was cut by 7 bases, the J end by 4 bases, with 17 bases between. Per sample, no less than 6 micrograms of total RNA were extracted. To note about this clonotype: Its antigen is unknown.

With a J-beta primer mix and a sample-barcoded 5' primer, a second PCR ran about 7 to 11 cycles. In TCRdb, the 5' RACE reads were re-called with MiXCR into one record per CDR3 protein. In the table there are over a million distinct CDR3 sequences, approximately 25% of which are singletons. The same data also went into a second study, on T cells of mothers and their children. That source notes: A few mothers and their six children, all healthy Caucasians, donated.

This clonotype was obtained from a girl aged 2 to 9 in good health. The chain has TRBV5-5 and TRBJ1-2, with D perhaps matching TRBD1 (5 bases). The sample consisted of blood. For the CDR3, the DNA is TGTGCCAGCGTTTTCGGACAATTATCCTATGGCTACACCTTC. Translated, it gives CASVFGQLSYGYTF.